This entry describes one TCR beta chain. Original analysis: Cell counts per sample came from amplifying reference gene primers. Assay: immunoSEQ multiplex PCR; the TCRdb copy retains only in-frame clones and omits some. That table furnishes V, J and clone size, whereas the DNA furnished D and trimming. The sample holds some 130,000 clones, more than 75% seen once. This sample was included in a study of blood T cell repertoires in COVID-19. Study-wide context: Whether acute or convalescent, the COVID-19 samples came from the United States, Italy and Spain. Sources were T cells, B-cell-depleted T cells, or PBMCs; the material itself was cDNA or gDNA.

Per the germline V gene, CDR1 is SNHLY and CDR2 is FYNNEI. There are 11 residues in the CDR3. Between the trimmed V and J ends, which lost 8 bases and 4 bases, there was a span of 8 bases. J is TRBJ1-2 and V is TRBV2; no reliable D call. Specimen: peripheral blood. This receptor was obtained from a man aged 50-59 years with active COVID-19. CDR3 in amino acids: CASGQSYGYTF. CDR3 nucleotide sequence: TGTGCCAGCGGCCAATCCTATGGCTACACCTTC.